This T cell receptor (beta chain) derives from a study of T cell changes during pregnancy in multiple sclerosis. Profiled with immunoSEQ multiplex PCR; TCRdb holds only in-frame clones, not every one. The table includes 50,000 to 65,000 clones, roughly 92% detected once. Trimming left V 4 bases short and J 8 bases short, with 18 bases between. The germline V gene has CDR1 SEHNR and CDR2 FQNEAQ (reference sequence). CDR3 length: 15 amino acids. The chain uses TRBV7-9 and TRBJ2-1, with D possibly being TRBD2 (5 bases). This clonotype was obtained from a female donor with multiple sclerosis, enrolled in a pregnancy study. The sequenced sample was CD8+ T cells from peripheral blood mononuclear cells, obtained in the second trimester of pregnancy. Written as DNA, the CDR3 is TGTGCCAGCAGCTCCAATCTGGGAGCCGTCGATGAGCAGTTCTTC. Its protein product is CASSSNLGAVDEQFF.